There are a few counts of the clone carrying this TCR beta chain. Its antigen remains unknown. This sample is drawn from a study of CD8 T cells in ankylosing spondylitis. Findings and limits, study-wide: A TCR beta motif of roughly eight highly homologous variants seemed to mark ankylosing spondylitis blood.

Each CDR3 protein is one row after TCRdb ran MiXCR on the 5' RACE reads. Here the sample spans 650,000 to 800,000 distinct CDR3 sequences, 15% to 20% being singletons. Sequencing was performed on blood, either unsorted or a sorted T cell fraction (not recorded which). This clonotype originated in a male donor with ankylosing spondylitis.

The CDR3 region is CASSLGTSGRTANEQFF. The DNA for the CDR3 is TGTGCCAGCAGCTTGGGGACTAGCGGAAGGACAGCCAATGAGCAGTTCTTC. The chain joins TRBV5-8 to TRBJ2-1, with 10 bases matching TRBD2. Trimming removed 0 bases from V and 6 bases from J; junction bases left unmatched: 9. Germline-derived CDR1 and CDR2 are SGHTS and YDEGEE. The CDR3 length is 17 residues.